The source of this T cell receptor (beta chain) is a study of CD8+CD57+ T cells in acquired aplastic anemia. Study in general: Sorted CD4+ and CD8+ cells yielded DNA averaging around 3.2 ug.

As for this clonotype: Its antigen is not known.

Profiles of TCR beta VDJ and CDR3 were generated from a genomic DNA template. TCRdb ran MiXCR on the reads and lists one entry per CDR3 protein. The sample records approximately 170,000 distinct CDR3 sequences, around half being singletons. Study observations and caveats: Shared by patients and controls, 25 to 30 CD8+ CDR3s were abundant in patients. In CD8+ cells, Simpson's diversity showed no significant difference between patients and controls.

In germline, CDR1 is SNHLY, CDR2 FYNNEI. The CDR3 extends over 14 amino acids. Trimming stripped 4 bases from V and 1 base from J, with 10 bases between. Only patients with CD8+CD57+ cell expansion on flow cytometry were chosen for sequencing. The receptor was isolated from a human donor with aplastic anemia. Input material: sorted CD4+, CD8+, or CD8+CD57+ T cells (not recorded which) from PBMCs. This chain links TRBV2 with TRBJ1-1; TRBD1 is a possible D gene (6 bases). This CDR3 reads CASSGQATNTEAFF. The DNA of the CDR3 is TGTGCCAGCAGTGGACAGGCGACGAACACTGAAGCTTTCTTT.